This T cell receptor (beta chain) was captured in a study of T-cell reconstitution after alpha-beta-depleted transplantation in children. V shed 0 bases and J shed 0 bases, with 6 bases lying between them. The germline V gene encodes CDR1 GTSNPN and CDR2 SVGIG (reference sequence). The CDR3 contains 14 residues. For TCRbeta, the library was prepared with unique molecular identifiers. TCRdb re-derived calls from the PCR reads in MiXCR, one entry per CDR3 protein. The sample contains hundreds of thousands of distinct CDR3 sequences, 15% to 20% of which appear only once. Sequencing was performed on PBMCs from the stem cell graft donor, taken from the stem cell graft. This TCR came from a human donor who donated a stem cell graft to a child with acute myeloid leukemia. The V gene is TRBV30, the J gene TRBJ2-4, with D possibly being TRBD1 (5 bases). The CDR3 bases are TGTGCCTGGAGTGTAGGGGCAGCCAAAAACATTCAGTACTTC. Translating gives CAWSVGAAKNIQYF.